This TCR beta chain was sequenced for a study of T-cell memory formation after mild COVID-19. Turning to the study itself: Across donors, TCR clusters were largely donor specific. General study findings and limits: Some SARS-CoV-2-responding clones were already detected in memory before infection.

The CDR3 totals 13 residues. The germline CDR1 and CDR2 sequences are SGHRS and YFSETQ. Trimming took 3 bases from V and 2 from J, leaving 7 bases between them. This clonotype was counted at least ten times. Its antigen remains unknown. Constant-segment primers served in 5'RACE that generated TCR alpha and TCR beta cDNA libraries bearing sample barcodes and UMIs. TCRdb reprocessed the 5' RACE reads with MiXCR, giving one entry per CDR3 protein. Counted here are fewer than 150,000 distinct CDR3 sequences, 14% occurring once; the ten biggest clones make up about 29%. The sample was PBMCs or a T cell subset sorted from them (not recorded which). The clonotype was recovered from an adult woman who had mild COVID-19 (a few samples of this study predate the infection). Cell type and time point are not known. The chain couples TRBV5-1 to TRBJ2-3; no reliable D call. The CDR3 reads CASSSEFTDTQYF. CDR3 bases: TGCGCCAGCAGCTCCGAATTCACAGATACGCAGTATTTT.